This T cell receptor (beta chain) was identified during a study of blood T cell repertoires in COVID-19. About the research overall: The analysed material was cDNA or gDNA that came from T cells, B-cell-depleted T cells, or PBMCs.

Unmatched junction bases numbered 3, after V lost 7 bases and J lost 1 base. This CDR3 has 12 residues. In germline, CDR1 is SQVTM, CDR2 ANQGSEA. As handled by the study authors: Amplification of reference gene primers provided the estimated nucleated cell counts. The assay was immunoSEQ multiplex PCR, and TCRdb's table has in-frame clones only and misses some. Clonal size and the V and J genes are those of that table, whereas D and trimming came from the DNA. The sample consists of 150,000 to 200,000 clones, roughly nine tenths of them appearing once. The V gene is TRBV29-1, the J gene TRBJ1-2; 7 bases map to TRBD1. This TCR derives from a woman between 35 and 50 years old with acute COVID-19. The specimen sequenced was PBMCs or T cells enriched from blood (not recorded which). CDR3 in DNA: TGCAGCGCCCGGGACAGTAACTATGGCTACACCTTC. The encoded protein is CSARDSNYGYTF.